The present T cell receptor beta chain was sequenced within a study of T-cell memory formation after mild COVID-19 (dated by TCRdb to the early 2020s). Study-level background: TCR sequence clusters from the two donors were largely donor specific. Two young, previously healthy adult volunteers, one female and one male, were included in the cohort. In two donors, T-cell clones that expanded and contracted after mild COVID-19 were followed by sequencing TCRalpha and TCRbeta repertoires longitudinally. Points the paper makes about the study in general: Balanced CD4/CD8 phenotypes were observed for clones contracting from day 15 to 85, whereas a bias towards CD4+ was observed for a second wave of clones expanding from day 15 to 37. Some responding clones were detected in pre-infection memory, suggesting pre-existing cross-reactive memory T cells joined the SARS-CoV-2 response. Only a couple of mild cases were covered in the study, and larger cohorts including severe cases with pre-infection samples were considered necessary. Contracting CD4+ clones were found mainly in CM and EM memory subsets, while CD8+ clones were enriched in EMRA. SARS-CoV-2 specificity was not confirmed for the second-wave clones peaking on day 37.

Sequencing used an Illumina NovaSeq 6000. TCRalpha and TCRbeta cDNA libraries were built by 5'RACE with constant-segment primers, adding sample barcodes and unique molecular identifiers. Trizol reagent was used to extract RNA from every sample. Library amplification was performed in two PCR steps, and a second sample barcode and Illumina TruSeq adapters were introduced in the second step. The libraries were sequenced on an Illumina NovaSeq using 2 x 150 bp paired-end reads. In the source study's methods: The reads were demultiplexed and collapsed into UMI-guided consensus sequences using migec v1.2.7. Using mixcr v2.1.11, UMI consensuses were aligned to TRA and TRB V and J templates and then assembled into clonotypes. Expanded or contracted clonotypes were those called significant by both edgeR and NoisET, with noise models trained on biological replicates. For edgeR calls, the cutoffs were a false discovery rate-adjusted p below 0.01 and a log2 fold-change threshold of 1. As an exploratory analysis of dynamics, PCA with hierarchical clustering was applied to max-normalized trajectories of the 1000 most abundant clonotypes. Separately sequenced CD4+ and CD8+ repertoires were used to assign the CD4 or CD8 phenotype of responding clones. TCRdb took the public reads, trimmed them with fastp at Q25, ran MiXCR for clone calling and kept in-frame beta chains. For every CDR3 protein sequence, its rows merge into one entry that carries the most common genes and DNA. The V and J calls and clone size are TCRdb's, not the authors'. Within this sample are 250,000 or so distinct CDR3 sequences, with approximately 18% of them counted one time only. Together, the top ten hold more than 20% of the sample.

On this clonotype itself: The specificity of this receptor is unknown. No much larger clone is present one base from it, and per-base qualities are unavailable.

Ficoll-Paque density gradient centrifugation was the method used to isolate PBMCs. V and J are truncated by 7 bases and 2 bases respectively, leaving an intervening sequence of 12 bases. The CDR3 contains 14 residues, cysteine and phenylalanine counted. The DNA shown is the 42-base CDR3, in frame from base 1. The sequenced material came from PBMCs or a T cell subset sorted from them (not recorded which). This clonotype originated in a man aged 18 to 30 who had mild COVID-19 (a few samples of this study predate the infection). The sample titles of this study are shuffled in the database, so cell type and time point are left out; the donor was told from shared clones. The chain is assembled from TRBV12-3 or TRBV12-4 and TRBJ1-3; the D gene cannot be resolved reliably. The DNA sequence is as follows: TGTGCCAGCACCCCGGGAGGGCCTGGAAACACCATATATTTT. Its coded protein is CASTPGGPGNTIYF.